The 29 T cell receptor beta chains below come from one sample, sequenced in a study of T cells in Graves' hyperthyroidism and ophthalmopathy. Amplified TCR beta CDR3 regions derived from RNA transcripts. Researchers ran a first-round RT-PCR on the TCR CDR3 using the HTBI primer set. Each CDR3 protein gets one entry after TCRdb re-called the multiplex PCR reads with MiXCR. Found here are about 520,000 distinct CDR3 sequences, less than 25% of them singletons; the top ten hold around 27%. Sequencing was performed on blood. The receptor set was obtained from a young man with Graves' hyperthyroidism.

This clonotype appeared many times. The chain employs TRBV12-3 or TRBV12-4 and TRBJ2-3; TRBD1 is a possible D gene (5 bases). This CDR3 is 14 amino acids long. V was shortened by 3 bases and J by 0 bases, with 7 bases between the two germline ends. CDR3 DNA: TGTGCCAGCAGTTTCGACAGTAGCACAGATACGCAGTATTTT. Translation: CASSFDSSTDTQYF.

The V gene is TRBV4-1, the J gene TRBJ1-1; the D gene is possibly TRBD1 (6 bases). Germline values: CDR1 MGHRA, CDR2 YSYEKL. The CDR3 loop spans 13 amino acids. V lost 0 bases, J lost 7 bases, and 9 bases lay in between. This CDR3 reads CASSQDWGHEAFF. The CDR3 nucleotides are TGCGCCAGCAGCCAAGACTGGGGACATGAAGCTTTCTTT.

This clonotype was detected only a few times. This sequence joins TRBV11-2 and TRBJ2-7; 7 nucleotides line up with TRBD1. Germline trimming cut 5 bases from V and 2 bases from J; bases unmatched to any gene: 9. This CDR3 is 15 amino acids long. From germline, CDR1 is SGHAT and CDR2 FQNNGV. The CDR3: CASSPYVGTAYEQYF. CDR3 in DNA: TGTGCCAGCAGCCCTTATGTTGGGACAGCCTACGAGCAGTACTTC.

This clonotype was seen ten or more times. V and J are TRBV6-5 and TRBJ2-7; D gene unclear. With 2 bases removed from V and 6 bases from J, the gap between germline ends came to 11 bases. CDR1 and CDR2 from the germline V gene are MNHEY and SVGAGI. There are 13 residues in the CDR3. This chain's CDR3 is CASSYGRIGEQYF. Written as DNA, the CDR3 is TGTGCCAGCAGTTACGGGCGGATCGGCGAGCAGTACTTC.

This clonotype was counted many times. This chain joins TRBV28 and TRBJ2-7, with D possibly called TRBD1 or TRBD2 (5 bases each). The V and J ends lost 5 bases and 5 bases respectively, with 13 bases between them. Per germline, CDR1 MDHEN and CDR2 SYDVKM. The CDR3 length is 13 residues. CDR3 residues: CASSPRDVNEQYF. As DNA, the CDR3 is TGTGCCAGCAGTCCCCGGGACGTAAACGAGCAGTACTTC.

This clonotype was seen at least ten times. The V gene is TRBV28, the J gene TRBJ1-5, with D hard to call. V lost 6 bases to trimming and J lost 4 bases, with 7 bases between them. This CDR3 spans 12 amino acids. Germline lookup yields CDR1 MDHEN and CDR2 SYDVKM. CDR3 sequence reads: CASSILNQPQHF. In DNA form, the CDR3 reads TGTGCCAGCAGCATACTGAATCAGCCCCAGCATTTT.

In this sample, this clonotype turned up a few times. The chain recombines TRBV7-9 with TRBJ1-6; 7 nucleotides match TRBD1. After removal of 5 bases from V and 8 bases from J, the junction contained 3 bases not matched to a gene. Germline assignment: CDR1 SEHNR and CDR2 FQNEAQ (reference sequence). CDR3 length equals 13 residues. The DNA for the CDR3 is TGTGCCAGCAGCCCTACAGGGGATTCACCCCTCCACTTT. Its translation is CASSPTGDSPLHF.

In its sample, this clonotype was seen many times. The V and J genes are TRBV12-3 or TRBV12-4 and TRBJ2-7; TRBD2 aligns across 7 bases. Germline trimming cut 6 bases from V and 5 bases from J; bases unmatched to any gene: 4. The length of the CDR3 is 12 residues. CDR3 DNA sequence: TGTGCCAGCAGCCCGGGGGGAAACGAGCAGTACTTC. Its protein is CASSPGGNEQYF.

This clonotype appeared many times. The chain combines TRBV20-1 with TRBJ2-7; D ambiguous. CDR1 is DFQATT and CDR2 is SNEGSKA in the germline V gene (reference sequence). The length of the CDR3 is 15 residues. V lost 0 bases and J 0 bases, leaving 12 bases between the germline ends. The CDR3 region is CSARDMAVFSYEQYF. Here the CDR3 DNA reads TGCAGTGCTAGAGATATGGCGGTTTTCTCCTACGAGCAGTACTTC.

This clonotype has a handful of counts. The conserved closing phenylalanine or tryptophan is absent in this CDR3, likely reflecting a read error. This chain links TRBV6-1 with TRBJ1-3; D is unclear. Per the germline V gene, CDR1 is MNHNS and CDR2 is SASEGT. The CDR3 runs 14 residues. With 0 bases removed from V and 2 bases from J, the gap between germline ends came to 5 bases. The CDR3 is CASSEAVAGNTIYS. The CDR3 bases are TGTGCCAGCAGTGAAGCGGTAGCTGGAAACACCATATATTCT.

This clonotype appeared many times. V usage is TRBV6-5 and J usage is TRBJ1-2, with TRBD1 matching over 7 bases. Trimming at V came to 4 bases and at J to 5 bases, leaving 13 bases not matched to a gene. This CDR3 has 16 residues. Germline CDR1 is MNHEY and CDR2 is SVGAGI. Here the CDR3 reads CASSFLGQTPGYGYTF. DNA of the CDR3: TGTGCCAGCAGTTTCCTGGGACAGACCCCTGGATATGGCTACACCTTC.

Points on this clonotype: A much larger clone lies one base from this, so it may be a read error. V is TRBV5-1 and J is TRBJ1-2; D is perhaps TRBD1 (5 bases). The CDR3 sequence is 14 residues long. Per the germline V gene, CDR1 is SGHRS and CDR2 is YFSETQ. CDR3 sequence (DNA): TGCGCCAGCAGTTGGTGGGGCCATATCTATGGCTACAGCTTC. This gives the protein CASSWWGHIYGYSF.

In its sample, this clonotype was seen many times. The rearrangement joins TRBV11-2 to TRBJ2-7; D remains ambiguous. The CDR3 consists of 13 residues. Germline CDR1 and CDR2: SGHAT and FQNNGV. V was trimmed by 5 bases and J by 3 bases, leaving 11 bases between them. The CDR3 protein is CASSRSSVYEQYF. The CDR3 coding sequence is TGTGCCAGCAGCCGCTCGTCGGTCTACGAGCAGTACTTC. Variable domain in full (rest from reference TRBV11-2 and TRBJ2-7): EAGVAQSPRYKIIEKRQSVAFWCNPISGHATLYWYQQILGQGPKLLIQFQNNGVVDDSQLPKDRFSAERLKGVDSTLKIQPAKLEDSAVYLCASSRSSVYEQYFGPGTRLTVT.

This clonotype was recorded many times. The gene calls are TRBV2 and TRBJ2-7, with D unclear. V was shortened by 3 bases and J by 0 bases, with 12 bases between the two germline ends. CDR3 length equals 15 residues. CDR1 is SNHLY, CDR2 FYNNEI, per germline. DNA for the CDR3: TGTGCCAGCAGTGATCCAGGCGACCCCTCCTACGAGCAGTACTTC. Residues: CASSDPGDPSYEQYF.

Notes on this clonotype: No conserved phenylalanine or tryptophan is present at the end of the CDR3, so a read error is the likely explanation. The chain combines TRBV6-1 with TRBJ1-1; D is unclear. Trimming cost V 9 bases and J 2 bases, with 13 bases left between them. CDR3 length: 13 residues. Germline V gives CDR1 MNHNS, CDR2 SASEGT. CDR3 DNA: TGTGCCAGGACCCCGGCGTCTAACACTGAAGCTTTCGTG. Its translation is CARTPASNTEAFV.

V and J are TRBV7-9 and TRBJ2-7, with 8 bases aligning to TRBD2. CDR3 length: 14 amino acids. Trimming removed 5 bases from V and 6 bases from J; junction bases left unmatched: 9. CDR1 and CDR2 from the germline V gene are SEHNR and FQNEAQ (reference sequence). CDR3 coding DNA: TGTGCCAGCAGCCCCCCGGGGGGGGCAGGCGAGCAGTACTTC. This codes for CASSPPGGAGEQYF.

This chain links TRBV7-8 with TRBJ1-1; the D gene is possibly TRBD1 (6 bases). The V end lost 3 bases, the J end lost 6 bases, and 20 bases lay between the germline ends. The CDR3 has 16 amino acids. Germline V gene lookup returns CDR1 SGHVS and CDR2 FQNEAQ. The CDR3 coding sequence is TGTGCCAGCAGCTTCCACAGGGTCAGGGGAGCGGCTGAAGCTTTCTTT. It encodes CASSFHRVRGAAEAFF. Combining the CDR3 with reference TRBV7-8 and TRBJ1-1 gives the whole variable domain GAGVSQSPRYKVAKRGQDVALRCDPISGHVSLFWYQQALGQGPEFLTYFQNEAQLDKSGLPSDRFFAERPEGSVSTLKIQRTQQEDSAVYLCASSFHRVRGAAEAFFGQGTRLTVV.

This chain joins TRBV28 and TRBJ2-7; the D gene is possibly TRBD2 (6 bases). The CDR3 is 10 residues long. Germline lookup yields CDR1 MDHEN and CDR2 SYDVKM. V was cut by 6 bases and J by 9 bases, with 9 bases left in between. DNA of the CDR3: TGTGCCAGCAGGCCGCGGGGGCAGTACTTC. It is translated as CASRPRGQYF.

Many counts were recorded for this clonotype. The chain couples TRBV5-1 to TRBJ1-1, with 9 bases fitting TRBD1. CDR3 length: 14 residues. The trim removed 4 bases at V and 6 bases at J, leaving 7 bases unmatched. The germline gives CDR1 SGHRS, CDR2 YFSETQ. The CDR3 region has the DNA TGCGCCAGCAGCCCGGGGACAGGGCGACCTGAAGCTTTCTTT. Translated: CASSPGTGRPEAFF.

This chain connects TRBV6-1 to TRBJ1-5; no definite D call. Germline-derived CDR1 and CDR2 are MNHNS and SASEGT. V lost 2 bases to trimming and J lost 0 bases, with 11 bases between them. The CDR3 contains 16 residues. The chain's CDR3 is CASSETSTYSNQPQHF. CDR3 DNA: TGTGCCAGCAGTGAAACTAGTACGTATAGCAATCAGCCCCAGCATTTT.

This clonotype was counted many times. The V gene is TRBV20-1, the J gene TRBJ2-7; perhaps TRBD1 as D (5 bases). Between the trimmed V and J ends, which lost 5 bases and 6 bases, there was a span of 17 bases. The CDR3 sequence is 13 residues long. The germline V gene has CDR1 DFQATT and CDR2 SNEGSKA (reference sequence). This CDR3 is CSASPGILSEQYF. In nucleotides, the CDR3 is TGCAGTGCTTCGCCAGGGATTCTCAGCGAGCAGTACTTC.

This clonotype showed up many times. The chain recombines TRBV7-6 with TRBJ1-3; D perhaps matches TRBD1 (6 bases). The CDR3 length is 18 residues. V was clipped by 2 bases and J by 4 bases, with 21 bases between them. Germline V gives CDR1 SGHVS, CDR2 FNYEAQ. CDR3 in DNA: TGTGCCAGCAGCTTATCCGGCACCCCCCCAGGGGACGGAAACACCATATATTTT. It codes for CASSLSGTPPGDGNTIYF.

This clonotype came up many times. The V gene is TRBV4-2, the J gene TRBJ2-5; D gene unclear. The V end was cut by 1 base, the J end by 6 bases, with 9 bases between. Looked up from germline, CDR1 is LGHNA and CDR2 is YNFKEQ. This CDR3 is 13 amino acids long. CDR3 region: CASSQVDKQTQYF. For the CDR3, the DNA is TGTGCCAGCAGCCAAGTGGATAAGCAGACCCAGTACTTC.

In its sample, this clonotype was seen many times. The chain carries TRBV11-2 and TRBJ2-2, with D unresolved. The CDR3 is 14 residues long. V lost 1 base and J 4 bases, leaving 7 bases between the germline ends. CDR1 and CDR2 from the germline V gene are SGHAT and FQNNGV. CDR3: CASSLGTVTGELFF. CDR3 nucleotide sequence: TGTGCCAGCAGCTTAGGAACGGTCACCGGGGAGCTGTTTTTT. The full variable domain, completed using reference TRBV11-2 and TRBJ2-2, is EAGVAQSPRYKIIEKRQSVAFWCNPISGHATLYWYQQILGQGPKLLIQFQNNGVVDDSQLPKDRFSAERLKGVDSTLKIQPAKLEDSAVYLCASSLGTVTGELFFGEGSRLTVL.

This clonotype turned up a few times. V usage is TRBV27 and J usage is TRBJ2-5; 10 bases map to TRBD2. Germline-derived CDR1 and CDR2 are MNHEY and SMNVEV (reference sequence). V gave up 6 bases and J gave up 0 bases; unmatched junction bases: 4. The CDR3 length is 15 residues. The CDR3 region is CASRKLAGYQETQYF. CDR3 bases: TGTGCCAGCAGGAAACTAGCGGGGTACCAAGAGACCCAGTACTTC.

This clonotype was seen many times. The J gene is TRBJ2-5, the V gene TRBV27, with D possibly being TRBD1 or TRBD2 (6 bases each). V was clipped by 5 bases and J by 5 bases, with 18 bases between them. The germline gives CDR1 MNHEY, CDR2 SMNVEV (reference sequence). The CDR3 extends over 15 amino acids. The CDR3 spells CASSGGGPGWETQYF. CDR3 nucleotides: TGTGCCAGCAGTGGTGGGGGGCCGGGATGGGAGACCCAGTACTTC.

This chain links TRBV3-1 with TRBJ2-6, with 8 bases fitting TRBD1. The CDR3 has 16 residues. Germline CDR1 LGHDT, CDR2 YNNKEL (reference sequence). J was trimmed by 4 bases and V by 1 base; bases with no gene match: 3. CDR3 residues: CASSQGQGWGANVLTF. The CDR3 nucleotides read TGTGCCAGCAGCCAAGGACAGGGGTGGGGGGCCAACGTCCTGACTTTC.

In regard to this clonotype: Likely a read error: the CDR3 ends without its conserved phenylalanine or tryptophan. CDR3: CASSYKRTGKTEAFL. CDR3 DNA: TGTGCCAGCAGTTACAAGAGGACAGGGAAGACTGAAGCTTTCCTT. This chain uses TRBV6-5 with TRBJ1-1; 8 bases line up with TRBD1. CDR1 MNHEY and CDR2 SVGAGI come from the germline V gene. CDR3 length equals 15 residues. The V gene end was trimmed by 2 bases and the J gene end by 5 bases; junction bases not matched to a gene: 7.

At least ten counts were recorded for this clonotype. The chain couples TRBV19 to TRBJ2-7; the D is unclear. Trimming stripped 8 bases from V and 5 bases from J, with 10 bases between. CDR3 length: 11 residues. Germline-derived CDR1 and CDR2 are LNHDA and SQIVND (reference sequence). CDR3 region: CASGNSNEQYF. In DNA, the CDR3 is TGTGCCAGTGGGAACAGTAACGAGCAGTACTTC.